A selection of T cell receptor beta chains follows, all from one sample in a study of response to subunit inactivated influenza vaccine. TCRdb independently ran MiXCR on the RT-PCR reads; one entry per CDR3 protein. This sample carries about 160,000 distinct CDR3 sequences, about 10% of them seen once, and the ten largest clones take under 40%. The sequencing used CD8+ T cells sorted from PBMCs, collected 23 months after vaccination. These receptor sequences come from a man aged 50-75 years who received an inactivated influenza vaccine. CDR3s include the opening cysteine and the closing phenylalanine or tryptophan. The D gene is left open where the match is weak. Rows give clone size only sometimes, using once, few, many, or a class for an expanded clone.

v_call	d_call	clone_size	j_call	cdr3_nt	cdr3_aa
TRBV27	-	-	TRBJ1-3	TGTGCCAGCAGTTTTTCAGGGCAGCTGAACACCATATATTTT	CASSFSGQLNTIYF
TRBV10-3	TRBD1	-	TRBJ2-7	TGTGCCGCTCTGGGACAGGACAACTACGAGCAGTACTTC	CAALGQDNYEQYF
TRBV29-1	-	-	TRBJ1-1	TGCACCGTTGAAAGGACTGAAGCTTTCTTT	CTVERTEAFF
TRBV11-2	-	few	TRBJ2-7	TGTGCCAGCAGCCTATTCGGGAGTTCTTACGAGCAGTACTTC	CASSLFGSSYEQYF
TRBV10-3	-	few	TRBJ2-7	TGTGCCGTGGGAGAGGGGTCCTACGAGCAGTACTTC	CAVGEGSYEQYF
TRBV6-5	-	-	TRBJ1-1	TGTGCCAGCAGTTACTCCGACGTTACTGAAGCTTTCTTT	CASSYSDVTEAFF
TRBV20-1	-	-	TRBJ2-1	TGCAGTGCTAGAGATCCCAAGGTTAAGGTCTACGAGAAAGGCAATGAGCAGTTCTTC	CSARDPKVKVYEKGNEQFF
TRBV28	-	-	TRBJ1-2	TGTGCCAGCAGTGAGGGATTCTATGGCTACACCTTC	CASSEGFYGYTF
TRBV7-8	-	few	TRBJ2-5	TGTGCCACATGGGTGGGGAGTATTCGGGAGACCCAGTACTTC	CATWVGSIRETQYF
TRBV4-3	-	many	TRBJ2-2	TGCGCCAGCAGCCAAGGCTACAGGGTTTTTGCCGGGGAGCTGTTTTTT	CASSQGYRVFAGELFF
TRBV2	-	-	TRBJ2-3	TGTGCCAGCAGGGGCGGGGTGACAGATACGCAGTATTTT	CASRGGVTDTQYF
TRBV12-3/TRBV12-4	TRBD1	many	TRBJ1-1	TGTGCCAGCACCGCGACAGGGATAAACACTGAAGCTTTCTTT	CASTATGINTEAFF
TRBV4-2	TRBD2	few	TRBJ2-3	TGTGCCAGCAGCCTCGGAGCGGGAGTTTTAGATACGCAGTATTTT	CASSLGAGVLDTQYF
TRBV7-3	-	-	TRBJ2-7	TGTGCCAGCAGCTCCAAAGGGGGATCCTACGAGCAGTACTTC	CASSSKGGSYEQYF
TRBV4-2	-	-	TRBJ1-1	TGTGCCAGCAGCCAAGGGGCAGATGCCACTGAAGCTTTCTTT	CASSQGADATEAFF
TRBV30	TRBD1	few	TRBJ2-5	TGTGCCTGGAGTACCGGGACAGGGGAGGAGACCCAGTACTTC	CAWSTGTGEETQYF
TRBV29-1	TRBD1	few	TRBJ2-1	TGCAGCGTGTCGACCGGGACAGGGACCAATGAGCAGTTCTTC	CSVSTGTGTNEQFF
TRBV14	TRBD1	-	TRBJ1-1	TGTGCCAGCAGCCAAGTGGGACAGGGTTTGACTGAAGCTTTCTTT	CASSQVGQGLTEAFF
TRBV4-1	-	few	TRBJ2-7	TGCGCCAGCAGCCAAGTCGTGGGGGGCCGATACGAGCAGTACTTC	CASSQVVGGRYEQYF
TRBV7-9	-	-	TRBJ2-3	TGTGCCAGCAGCTTAGTCCTCGGCGGAGTCCCAGATACGCAGTATTTT	CASSLVLGGVPDTQYF
TRBV4-1	-	few	TRBJ2-2	TGCGCCAGCAGCCAGCCTGGGGCCCCCGGCGGGACCGGGGAGCTGTTTTTT	CASSQPGAPGGTGELFF
TRBV20-1	-	many	TRBJ2-3	TGCAGTGCTAGAGTGATAATAGAGGGGACCACAGATACGCAGTATTTT	CSARVIIEGTTDTQYF
TRBV2	-	-	TRBJ2-4	TGTGCCAGCAAGGGAGGTCGGGACATTCAGTACTTC	CASKGGRDIQYF
TRBV9	TRBD2	many	TRBJ2-7	TGTGCCAGCAGCCCCCACGGAGCGGGAGGCTACGAGCAGTACTTC	CASSPHGAGGYEQYF
TRBV15	-	few	TRBJ2-1	TGTGCCACCAGCAGAGGGGGGGGCGAGCAGTTCTTC	CATSRGGGEQFF
TRBV11-2	-	few	TRBJ2-7	TGTGCCAGCAGCTTTGGTATTTATGGCGACGAGCAGTACTTC	CASSFGIYGDEQYF
TRBV12-3/TRBV12-4	-	-	TRBJ2-5	TGTGCCAGCAGTTTTCGGGGATTAAAGTACCAAGAGACCCAGTACTTC	CASSFRGLKYQETQYF
TRBV28	TRBD1	many	TRBJ2-3	TGTGCCAGCAGTTTATTTTCCGGACAGGGCAGTACGGGGTTCGATAATTCGCAGTATTTT	CASSLFSGQGSTGFDNSQYF
TRBV6-1	-	-	TRBJ2-7	TGTGCCAGCAGTGCCAGGCAGACCTACGAGCAGTACTTC	CASSARQTYEQYF
TRBV5-1	-	many	TRBJ2-5	TGCGCCAGCAGCTTGGTTGCAGAATACCAAGAGACCCAGTACTTC	CASSLVAEYQETQYF
TRBV25-1	TRBD2	few	TRBJ2-2	TGTGCCAGCAAAGGGACTAGCGGGAGAGTCGCCGGGGAGCTGTTTTTT	CASKGTSGRVAGELFF
TRBV6-2/TRBV6-3	TRBD2	-	TRBJ2-3	TGTGCCAGCAGGGGACTAGCGGAGAACATATTCACAGATACGCAGTATTTT	CASRGLAENIFTDTQYF
TRBV25-1	-	-	TRBJ2-5	TGTGCCAGCAGTGATGGGGGCGCATTTGCTGAGACCCAGTACTTC	CASSDGGAFAETQYF
TRBV4-3	TRBD2	few	TRBJ2-1	TGCGCCAGCAGCCCATGGACTAGCGGGCCCCGTAGCAATGAGCAGTTCTTC	CASSPWTSGPRSNEQFF
TRBV9	-	-	TRBJ2-1	TGTGCCAGCAGCGTAGGGACGAGCCCTTACAATGAGCAGTTCTTC	CASSVGTSPYNEQFF
TRBV27	-	few	TRBJ2-1	TGTGCCAGCAGTTTATCGCCAGGGACTGGAAATGAGCAGTTCTTC	CASSLSPGTGNEQFF
TRBV7-9	-	few	TRBJ1-2	TGTGCCAGCACGGGCAGGGGAGGCTACACCTTC	CASTGRGGYTF
TRBV6-1	-	many	TRBJ2-1	TGTGCCAGCAGTCCGACCCCTGCGCTCTCCGATGAGCAGTTCTTC	CASSPTPALSDEQFF
TRBV12-3/TRBV12-4	TRBD1	many	TRBJ2-7	TGTGCCAGCAGTCTACCGGGACAGGGTTACGAGCAGTACTTC	CASSLPGQGYEQYF
TRBV20-1	-	few	TRBJ2-7	TGCAGTGCTCCCCCGGGGGATCTCGAGCAGTACTTC	CSAPPGDLEQYF
TRBV12-3/TRBV12-4	-	few	TRBJ2-7	TGTGCCAGCTCCAGCGACGGGGGAACCTACGAGCAGTACTTC	CASSSDGGTYEQYF
TRBV9	TRBD1	-	TRBJ1-4	TGTGCCAGCAGCTCCCCGACAGGGAGGATGGGGACTAATGAAAAACTGTTTTTT	CASSSPTGRMGTNEKLFF
TRBV2	-	-	TRBJ2-1	TGTGCCAGCAGTGTTGGCACACTCAATGAGCAGTTCTTC	CASSVGTLNEQFF
TRBV7-8	TRBD2	-	TRBJ2-7	TGTGCCAGCAGCTCGGGACTAGCGAAGAACGAGCAGTACTTC	CASSSGLAKNEQYF
TRBV7-9	-	-	TRBJ2-7	TGTGCCAGCAGCTCAAGGGTGTCCTACGAGCAGTACTTC	CASSSRVSYEQYF
TRBV4-3	-	many	TRBJ1-1	TGCGCCAGCAGCCAAGATTGGGGGGTAATCCCTTTTTTGAACACTGAAGCTTTCTTT	CASSQDWGVIPFLNTEAFF
TRBV6-6	-	few	TRBJ2-2	TGTGCCAGCAGTAACGCCGGGGAGCTGTTTTTT	CASSNAGELFF
TRBV12-3/TRBV12-4	TRBD2	few	TRBJ2-2	TGTGCCAGCAGTGTCATAGCGGGAGACACCGGGGAGCTGTTTTTT	CASSVIAGDTGELFF